These 25 T cell receptor beta chains originate from one sample sequenced in a study of radiation and T cells in renal cell carcinoma. Time point noted: baseline pretreatment blood. Treatment: 15 Gy SBRT to primary tumor, nephrectomy 4 weeks later. Method: immunoSEQ multiplex PCR; TCRdb's copy keeps in-frame clones and lacks some. This sample has approximately 120,000 clones, with around 80% found just once. This specimen was blood, taken from a patient whose treatment included radiotherapy and nephrectomy. The receptors stem from a woman aged 55 to 70 with renal cell carcinoma.

Concerning this clone itself: Germline and junction disagree at one end, which may indicate a read error. The J gene is TRBJ1-2, the V gene TRBV29-1; TRBD1 is a possible D gene (5 bases). Germline V gives CDR1 SQVTM, CDR2 ANQGSEA. The CDR3 covers 12 residues. CDR3 sequence reads: CSGGSSGRAFAF. CDR3 DNA: TGCAGCGGGGGCAGTTCAGGGCGGGCTTTCGCCTTC.

For the CDR3, the DNA is TGTGCCAGTAGTACCGGACAGCGGAACACTGAAGCTTTCTTT. Translated: CASSTGQRNTEAFF. This rearrangement joins TRBV19 to TRBJ1-1; TRBD1 is a possible D gene (6 bases). CDR1 is LNHDA, CDR2 SQIVND, per germline (reference sequence). V lost 4 bases to trimming and J lost 1 base, with 10 bases between them. This CDR3 contains 14 residues.

CDR3 nucleotide sequence: TGTGCCAGCAGCTCTCAGCGGGAGCTTTACGAGCAGTACTTC. Its translation: CASSSQRELYEQYF. J is TRBJ2-7 and V is TRBV5-6; 8 bases line up with TRBD2. V lost 3 bases and J lost 4; bases outside the gene matches: 6. This CDR3 is 14 amino acids long. Germline V CDR1 and CDR2: SGHDT, YYEEEE.

The J gene is TRBJ2-7, the V gene TRBV4-1; 10 bases match TRBD1. CDR1 is MGHRA, CDR2 YSYEKL, per germline. The junction had 0 bases not matched to a gene; V was cut back by 3 bases and J by 4 bases. The CDR3 consists of 13 residues. CDR3 sequence reads: CASSQDRGYEQYF. The CDR3 nucleotides read TGCGCCAGCAGCCAGGACAGGGGGTACGAGCAGTACTTC.

DNA for the CDR3: TGTGCCAGAAGCTCCAGCTTCGGTGACAGTTCCTATGGCTACACCTTC. Translated: CARSSSFGDSSYGYTF. V and J are TRBV5-3 and TRBJ1-2; a weak D match, TRBD1 (5 bases). TRBV5-3 is an open reading frame whose function is uncertain. This CDR3 comprises 16 residues. V lost 3 bases and J lost 4, with 19 bases in between.

Only one count was recorded for this clone. The chain is built from TRBV6-5 and TRBJ1-3, with D unclear. The length of the CDR3 is 12 residues. V lost 8 bases and J 1 base, leaving 6 bases between the germline ends. Germline CDR1 is MNHEY and CDR2 is SVGAGI. The CDR3 here is CASRGSGNTIYF. DNA of the CDR3: TGTGCCAGCCGGGGTTCTGGAAACACCATATATTTT.

The V call is TRBV10-3, the J call TRBJ2-2; 11 bases align to TRBD1. This CDR3 has 15 residues. Germline V gene lookup returns CDR1 ENHRY and CDR2 SYGVKD. The trim removed 6 bases at V and 5 bases at J, leaving 5 bases unmatched. The CDR3 is CAISGTGGRTGELFF. CDR3 nucleotides: TGTGCCATCAGCGGGACAGGGGGTAGGACCGGGGAGCTGTTTTTT.

The chain has TRBV7-2 and TRBJ1-6; a possible D gene is TRBD1 (5 bases). Germline CDR1 is SGHTA and CDR2 is FQGNSA. V lost 7 bases to trimming and J lost 6 bases, with 10 bases between them. The CDR3 loop spans 13 amino acids. CDR3 sequence reads: CASTGNLNSPLHF. CDR3 bases: TGTGCCAGCACAGGGAACCTTAATTCACCCCTCCACTTT.

In its sample, this clone was seen a few times. The chain's CDR3 is CASSLVRQVNTEAFF. The CDR3 DNA reads TGTGCCAGCAGCTTAGTGAGGCAGGTAAACACTGAAGCTTTCTTT. This sequence joins TRBV7-2 and TRBJ1-1; no reliable D call. This CDR3 spans 15 amino acids. Germline V gene data show CDR1 as SGHTA and CDR2 as FQGNSA. Trimming took off 1 base at V and 2 bases at J, with 11 bases between the two ends.

J is TRBJ2-5 and V is TRBV6-4; D is possibly TRBD2 (6 bases). Germline CDR1 is MRHNA and CDR2 is SNTAGT. V shed 4 bases and J shed 5 bases, with 14 bases lying between them. The length of the CDR3 is 14 residues. CDR3: CASSARTTPETQYF. CDR3 sequence (DNA): TGTGCCAGCAGTGCACGGACTACTCCGGAGACCCAGTACTTC.

This chain connects TRBV6-6 to TRBJ2-7; 9 positions agree with TRBD1. In germline, CDR1 is MNHNY, CDR2 SVGAGI (reference sequence). The ends lost 4 bases at V and 2 bases at J; junction bases unmatched: 6. The CDR3 sequence is 15 residues long. CDR3 bases: TGTGCCAGCAGTTTTACGACAGGGGGACCCTACGAGCAGTACTTC. It is translated as CASSFTTGGPYEQYF.

The rearrangement uses TRBV29-1 and TRBJ2-1; unclear D gene. The ends were cut back, 3 bases at V and 8 bases at J, with 11 bases in the middle. The CDR3 length is 12 residues. Germline V gene data show CDR1 as SQVTM and CDR2 as ANQGSEA. The CDR3 nucleotides are TGCAGCGTTGATCTGGCTACCGATGAGCAGTTCTTC. It is translated as CSVDLATDEQFF.

J is TRBJ2-3 and V is TRBV10-1; a possible D gene is TRBD2 (6 bases). The CDR3 has 16 residues. Trimming stripped 9 bases from V and 3 bases from J, with 22 bases between. Germline V gives CDR1 WNHNN, CDR2 SYGVQD (reference sequence). CDR3 DNA sequence: TGCGCCAGTACGCCAAGTCGGCGGGGTGAAACAGATACGCAGTATTTT. It specifies CASTPSRRGETDTQYF.

The chain carries TRBV6-5 and TRBJ1-2, with 12 nucleotides matching TRBD1. Germline assignment: CDR1 MNHEY and CDR2 SVGAGI. Trimming took 6 bases from V and 4 from J; bases not matched to a gene: 6. CDR3 length: 15 residues. The DNA for the CDR3 is TGTGCCAGCAGCGGGGGGACAGGGGGCTCCTATGGCTACACCTTC. It translates to CASSGGTGGSYGYTF.

For this clone: A read error may produce the germline difference seen at one junction end. The CDR3 bases are TGTGCTAGTGATTTGGCCGGGACAGGAAAAGGCTACACCTTC. Translated: CASDLAGTGKGYTF. The chain joins TRBV12-5 to TRBJ1-2; 8 nucleotides match TRBD1. The CDR3 spans 14 residues. Germline lookup yields CDR1 LGHNT and CDR2 FRNRAP.

V is TRBV4-3 and J is TRBJ2-7; D not certain. The CDR3 is 15 residues long. The germline CDR1 and CDR2 sequences are LGHNA and YSLEER. V was cut by 0 bases and J by 3 bases, with 12 bases left in between. The CDR3 here is CASSQDLGWGYEQYF. DNA for the CDR3: TGCGCCAGCAGCCAAGATCTGGGATGGGGCTACGAGCAGTACTTC.

The V and J genes are TRBV5-1 and TRBJ1-1; D remains ambiguous. Trimming shortened V by 0 bases and J by 6 bases, and 12 bases separated the two germline ends. There are 14 residues in the CDR3. The germline V gene has CDR1 SGHRS and CDR2 YFSETQ. CDR3 nucleotides: TGCGCCAGCAGCTTGGGCGAACAAGGCGCTGAAGCTTTCTTT. It encodes CASSLGEQGAEAFF.

The chain joins TRBV7-8 to TRBJ1-3; D gene ambiguous. Looked up from germline, CDR1 is SGHVS and CDR2 is FQNEAQ. The ends were cut back, 5 bases at V and 7 bases at J, with 18 bases in the middle. This CDR3 contains 15 residues. This CDR3 is CASSQDTYLGNTIYF. The DNA for the CDR3 is TGTGCCAGCAGCCAAGACACGTACCTGGGGAACACCATATATTTT.

The J gene is TRBJ2-2, the V gene TRBV5-1; D call uncertain. CDR3 length: 14 amino acids. CDR1 and CDR2 from the germline V gene are SGHRS and YFSETQ. V gave up 0 bases and J gave up 5 bases, with 8 bases separating them. DNA for the CDR3: TGCGCCAGCAGCTTGGGGCAGACAACCGGGGAGCTGTTTTTT. It translates to CASSLGQTTGELFF.

The V call is TRBV5-1, the J call TRBJ2-3; D remains ambiguous. The length of the CDR3 is 12 residues. Germline V gene lookup returns CDR1 SGHRS and CDR2 YFSETQ. V lost 3 bases and J 0 bases, leaving 2 bases between the germline ends. This CDR3 reads CASSSSTDTQYF. CDR3 nucleotides: TGCGCCAGCAGCTCTAGCACAGATACGCAGTATTTT. Full variable domain (outside the CDR3, taken from reference TRBV5-1 and TRBJ2-3): KAGVTQTPRYLIKTRGQQVTLSCSPISGHRSVSWYQQTPGQGLQFLFEYFSETQRNKGNFPGRFSGRQFSNSRSEMNVSTLELGDSALYLCASSSSTDTQYFGPGTRLTVL.

This clone was seen a single time. V usage is TRBV29-1 and J usage is TRBJ2-3, with TRBD1 matching 8 bases. In germline, CDR1 is SQVTM, CDR2 ANQGSEA. The CDR3 runs to 15 residues. V lost 6 bases, J lost 0 bases, and 8 bases stayed unmatched. CDR3 sequence (DNA): TGCAGCGTCGCCAAGGGGACAGGTAGCACAGATACGCAGTATTTT. Its protein is CSVAKGTGSTDTQYF.

The chain carries TRBV6-5 and TRBJ2-7; 7 bases match TRBD1. This CDR3 contains 12 residues. J was trimmed by 1 base and V by 8 bases; bases with no gene match: 2. The germline CDR1 and CDR2 sequences are MNHEY and SVGAGI. The DNA of the CDR3 is TGTGCCAGCCGACAGGGATCCTACGAGCAGTACTTC. It yields the protein CASRQGSYEQYF.

V usage is TRBV2 and J usage is TRBJ1-1, with D unresolved. V was trimmed by 1 base and J by 4 bases, leaving 10 bases between them. Germline-derived CDR1 and CDR2 are SNHLY and FYNNEI. CDR3 length: 14 amino acids. CDR3 protein: CASSEVTGRTEAFF. CDR3 sequence (DNA): TGTGCCAGCAGTGAAGTGACCGGGCGCACTGAAGCTTTCTTT. The variable domain in full, completed from reference TRBV2 and TRBJ1-1, reads EPEVTQTPSHQVTQMGQEVILRCVPISNHLYFYWYRQILGQKVEFLVSFYNNEISEKSEIFDDQFSVERPDGSNFTLKIRSTKLEDSAMYFCASSEVTGRTEAFFGQGTRLTVV.

The chain joins TRBV5-8 to TRBJ2-2; maybe TRBD2 (6 bases). V was cut by 4 bases and J by 3 bases, with 10 bases left in between. The CDR3 runs to 14 residues. In germline, CDR1 is SGHTS, CDR2 YDEGEE. The chain's CDR3 is CASSGGVYTGELFF. In DNA form, the CDR3 reads TGTGCCAGCAGCGGAGGGGTGTACACCGGGGAGCTGTTTTTT.

This clone occurred a few times. V gene TRBV4-1 combines with J gene TRBJ1-3; D gene unclear. Trimming removed 0 bases at V and 2 bases at J, with 8 bases between. The CDR3 is 15 amino acids. The germline gives CDR1 MGHRA, CDR2 YSYEKL. The CDR3 sequence is CASSQDQTPGNTIYF. CDR3 nucleotides: TGCGCCAGCAGCCAAGATCAAACACCTGGAAACACCATATATTTT.